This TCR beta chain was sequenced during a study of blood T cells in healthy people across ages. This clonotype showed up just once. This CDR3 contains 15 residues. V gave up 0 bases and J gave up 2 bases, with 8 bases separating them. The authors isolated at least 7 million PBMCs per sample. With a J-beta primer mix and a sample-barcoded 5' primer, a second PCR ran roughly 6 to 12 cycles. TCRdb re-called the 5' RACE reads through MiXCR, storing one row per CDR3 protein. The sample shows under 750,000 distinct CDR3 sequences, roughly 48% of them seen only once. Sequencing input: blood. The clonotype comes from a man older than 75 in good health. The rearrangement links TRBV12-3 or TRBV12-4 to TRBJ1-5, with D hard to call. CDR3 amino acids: CASSLALGGNQPQHF. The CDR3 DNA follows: TGTGCCAGCAGTTTAGCCCTGGGAGGCAATCAGCCCCAGCATTTT.